What follows describes a single T cell receptor beta chain. Ten or more counts support this clonotype. The target of this receptor is not known. Qualities for individual bases were not recorded, and no much larger clone is one base off. The data originate from a study of CD8+CD57+ T cells in acquired aplastic anemia (dated by TCRdb to 2016 to 2019). Regarding the complete study: DNA extracted from sorted CD4+ and CD8+ cells had a mean of approximately 3.4 ug, with a range of roughly 0.2 to 30 ug. CD8+CD57+ expansion was defined as frequency above the mean frequency observed in healthy subjects. On the study overall, not on this receptor specifically: No significant difference in CD8+ Simpson's diversity was found between patients and healthy controls (P=0.060). Approximately 31 CD8+ CDR3 sequences were found in both patients and controls but appeared to be highly expressed in patients and within the immunodominant clones of the patients.

Genomic DNA served as template for TCR beta VDJ combination and CDR3 sequence profiling. TCR repertoire sequencing was run on an Illumina HiSeq 2000. In the authors' own workflow: TRBV/TRBJ rearrangement plots, CDR3 size and DJ length profiles, and Simpson's diversity index were used to assess repertoires. Whichever DNA sequence was most abundant in the deep sequencing data was defined as the immunodominant clone. CDR3 amino acid sequences were checked for sharing between subjects and were compared against published repertoires and the VDJdb database. TCRdb trimmed public reads at Q25 via fastp, called clones via MiXCR and kept in-frame beta chains. Here each entry gathers all rows of one CDR3 protein and keeps the most common genes and DNA. In this record, the V and J calls reflect TCRdb's handling and not the investigators' own analysis. For this sample there are 200,000 or so distinct CDR3 sequences; around 45% appear just once. The top ten hold approximately 9.4% of the sample.

Patients chosen for sequencing had shown expansion of CD8+CD57+ cells by flow cytometry. All patients had severe acquired aplastic anemia diagnosed by International Study of Aplastic Anemia and Agranulocytosis and Camitta criteria. No therapy had been received by the patients at the time of blood sampling. In this study, sorted CD4+ and CD8+ T cells from the blood of healthy subjects and of severe aplastic anemia patients had their TCR repertoires deep-sequenced. Patients were enrolled in the USA under clinicaltrials.gov protocols 00001620, 01623167, 00001397, 00071045, 00081523 and 00961064. Ficoll-Paque density gradient centrifugation was used to isolate peripheral blood mononuclear cells. Before DNA extraction, CD4+ and CD8+ T cells were sorted with FACS or magnetic beads. The TCR sequence derives from a human donor with aplastic anemia. Sequencing was performed on sorted CD4+, CD8+, or CD8+CD57+ T cells (not recorded which) from PBMCs.

CDR3 region: CASSTTRSYGYTF. The nucleotides are TGTGCCAGCAGCACAACCAGGTCCTATGGCTACACCTTC. The chain is encoded by TRBV7-9 joined to TRBJ1-2, with no confident D gene call. V loses 5 bases, J loses 4 bases, and the germline ends lie 11 bases apart. The CDR3 sequence holds 13 residues, the cysteine and phenylalanine included. CDR3 DNA is the only sequence kept; it has 39 bases, read in frame from the first base. As encoded in the germline V gene (reference sequence), CDR1 is SEHNR while CDR2 is FQNEAQ. Extended through the reference TRBV7-9 and TRBJ1-2 proteins, this CDR3 yields the full variable domain: DTGVSQNPRHKITKRGQNVTFRCDPISEHNRLYWYRQTLGQGPEFLTYFQNEAQLEKSRLLSDRFSAERPKGSFSTLEIQRTEQGDSAMYLCASSTTRSYGYTFGSGTRLTVV.